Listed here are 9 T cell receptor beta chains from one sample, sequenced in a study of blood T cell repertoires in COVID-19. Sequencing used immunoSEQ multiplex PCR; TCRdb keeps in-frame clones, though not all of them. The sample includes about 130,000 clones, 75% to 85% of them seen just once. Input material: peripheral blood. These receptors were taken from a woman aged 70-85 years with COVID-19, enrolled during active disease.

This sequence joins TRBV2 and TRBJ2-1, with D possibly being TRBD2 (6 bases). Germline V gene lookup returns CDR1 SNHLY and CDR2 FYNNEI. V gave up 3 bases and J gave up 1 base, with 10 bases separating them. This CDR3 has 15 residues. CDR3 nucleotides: TGTGCCAGCAGTGAGCGGGCGGGGTCCTACAATGAGCAGTTCTTC. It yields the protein CASSERAGSYNEQFF.

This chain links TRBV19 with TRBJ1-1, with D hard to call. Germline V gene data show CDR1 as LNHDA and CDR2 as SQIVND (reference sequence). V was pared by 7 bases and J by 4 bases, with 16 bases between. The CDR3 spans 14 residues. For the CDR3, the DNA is TGTGCCAGTACCCCCTCGACATTACGCACTGAAGCTTTCTTT. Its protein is CASTPSTLRTEAFF.

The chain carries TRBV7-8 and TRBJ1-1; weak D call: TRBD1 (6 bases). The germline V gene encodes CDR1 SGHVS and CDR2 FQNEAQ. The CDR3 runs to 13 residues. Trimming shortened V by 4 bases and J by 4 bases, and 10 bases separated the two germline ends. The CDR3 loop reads CASSSTGLTEAFF. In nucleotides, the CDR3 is TGTGCCAGCAGCTCCACAGGGCTCACTGAAGCTTTCTTT.

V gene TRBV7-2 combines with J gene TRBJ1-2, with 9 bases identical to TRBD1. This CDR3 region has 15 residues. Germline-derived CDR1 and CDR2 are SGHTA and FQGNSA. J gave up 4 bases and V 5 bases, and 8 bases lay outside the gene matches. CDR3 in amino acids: CASSIQGAETYGYTF. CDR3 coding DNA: TGTGCCAGCAGCATACAGGGGGCGGAAACCTATGGCTACACCTTC.

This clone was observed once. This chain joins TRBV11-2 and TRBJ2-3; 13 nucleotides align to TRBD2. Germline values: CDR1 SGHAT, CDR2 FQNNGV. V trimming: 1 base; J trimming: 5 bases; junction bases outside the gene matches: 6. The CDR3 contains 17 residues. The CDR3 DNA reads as TGTGCCAGCAGCTTAGGGGGACTAGCGGGGAAGGTAGATACGCAGTATTTT. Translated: CASSLGGLAGKVDTQYF.

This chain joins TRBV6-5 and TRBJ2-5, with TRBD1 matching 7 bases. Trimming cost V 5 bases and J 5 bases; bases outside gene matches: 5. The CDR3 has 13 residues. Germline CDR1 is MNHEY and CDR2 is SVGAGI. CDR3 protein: CASSRQGSETQYF. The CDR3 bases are TGTGCCAGCAGTCGACAGGGCTCCGAGACCCAGTACTTC.

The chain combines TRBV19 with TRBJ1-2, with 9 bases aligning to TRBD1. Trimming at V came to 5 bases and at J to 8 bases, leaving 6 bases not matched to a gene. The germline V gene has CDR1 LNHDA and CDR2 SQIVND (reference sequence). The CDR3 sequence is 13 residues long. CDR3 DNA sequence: TGTGCCAGTAGTGTACAGGGGGCGAGAGGCTACACCTTC. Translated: CASSVQGARGYTF.

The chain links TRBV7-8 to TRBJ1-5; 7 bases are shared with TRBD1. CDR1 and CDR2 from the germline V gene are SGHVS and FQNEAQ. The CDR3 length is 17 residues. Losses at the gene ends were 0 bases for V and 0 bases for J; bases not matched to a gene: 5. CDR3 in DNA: TGTGCCAGCAGCTTAGCAGGGGGCGGTTATAGCAATCAGCCCCAGCATTTT. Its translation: CASSLAGGGYSNQPQHF.

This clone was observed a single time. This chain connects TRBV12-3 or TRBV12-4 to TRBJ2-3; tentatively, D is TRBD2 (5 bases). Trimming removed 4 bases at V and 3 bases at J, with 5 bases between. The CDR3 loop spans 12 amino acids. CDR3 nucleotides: TGTGCCAGCAGTTCGGGGACAGATACGCAGTATTTT. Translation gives CASSSGTDTQYF.